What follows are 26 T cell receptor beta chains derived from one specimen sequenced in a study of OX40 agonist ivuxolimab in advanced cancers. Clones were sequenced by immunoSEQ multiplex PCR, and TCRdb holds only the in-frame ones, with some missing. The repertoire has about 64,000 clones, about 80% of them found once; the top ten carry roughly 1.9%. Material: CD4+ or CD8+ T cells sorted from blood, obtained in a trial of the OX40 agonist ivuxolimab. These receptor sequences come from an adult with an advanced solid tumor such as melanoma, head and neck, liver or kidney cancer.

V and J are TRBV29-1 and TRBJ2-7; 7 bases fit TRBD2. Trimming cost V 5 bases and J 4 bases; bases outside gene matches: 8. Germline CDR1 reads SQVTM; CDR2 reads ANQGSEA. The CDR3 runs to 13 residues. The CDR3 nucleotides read TGCAGCGTTCGTCGCGGGAGTAGGTACGAGCAGTACTTC. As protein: CSVRRGSRYEQYF.

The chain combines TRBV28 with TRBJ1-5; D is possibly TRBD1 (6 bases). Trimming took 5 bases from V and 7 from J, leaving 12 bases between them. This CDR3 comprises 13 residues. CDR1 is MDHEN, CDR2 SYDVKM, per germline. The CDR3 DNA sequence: TGTGCCAGCAGTGAAGGGGGGGTACAGCCCCAGCATTTT. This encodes CASSEGGVQPQHF.

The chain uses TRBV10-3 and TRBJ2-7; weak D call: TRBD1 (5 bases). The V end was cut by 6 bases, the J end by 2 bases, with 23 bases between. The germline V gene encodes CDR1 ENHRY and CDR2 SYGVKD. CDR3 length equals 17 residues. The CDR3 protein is CAISDTGRQNTPYEQYF. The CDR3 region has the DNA TGTGCCATCAGCGACACCGGACGACAGAACACACCCTACGAGCAGTACTTC.

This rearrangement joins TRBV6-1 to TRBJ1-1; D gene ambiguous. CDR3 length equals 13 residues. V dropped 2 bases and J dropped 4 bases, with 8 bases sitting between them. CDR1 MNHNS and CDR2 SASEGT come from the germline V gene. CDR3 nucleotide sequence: TGTGCCAGCAGTGAAACCGCGGCCACTGAAGCTTTCTTT. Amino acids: CASSETAATEAFF.

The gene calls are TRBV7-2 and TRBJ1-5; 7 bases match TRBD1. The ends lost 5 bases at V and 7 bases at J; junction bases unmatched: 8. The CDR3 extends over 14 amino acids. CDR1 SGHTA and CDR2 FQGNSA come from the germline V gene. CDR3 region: CASSLDRVSQPQHF. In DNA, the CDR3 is TGTGCCAGCAGCCTCGACAGGGTTAGCCAGCCCCAGCATTTT.

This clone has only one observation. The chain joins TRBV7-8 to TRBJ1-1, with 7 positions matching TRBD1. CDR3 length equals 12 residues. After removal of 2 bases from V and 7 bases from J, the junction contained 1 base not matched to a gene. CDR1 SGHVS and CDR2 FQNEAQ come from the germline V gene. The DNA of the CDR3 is TGTGCCAGCAGCTTACGGACAGGTGAAGCTTTCTTT. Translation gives CASSLRTGEAFF.

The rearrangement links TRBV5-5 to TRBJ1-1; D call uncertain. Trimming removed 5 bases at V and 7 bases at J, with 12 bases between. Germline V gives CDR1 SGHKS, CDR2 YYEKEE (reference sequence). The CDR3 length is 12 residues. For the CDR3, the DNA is TGTGCCAGCAGTCCTAATGGGATTGAAGCTTTCTTT. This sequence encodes CASSPNGIEAFF.

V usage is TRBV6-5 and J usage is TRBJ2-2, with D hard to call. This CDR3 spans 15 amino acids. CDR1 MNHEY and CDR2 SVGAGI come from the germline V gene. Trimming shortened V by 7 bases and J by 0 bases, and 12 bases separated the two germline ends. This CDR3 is CASTHGYANTGELFF. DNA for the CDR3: TGTGCCAGCACCCACGGGTACGCGAACACCGGGGAGCTGTTTTTT.

CDR3 loop: CASSLAVGQGYEQYF. CDR3 bases: TGTGCCAGCAGCTTAGCCGTCGGACAGGGATACGAGCAGTACTTC. The chain couples TRBV7-6 to TRBJ2-7, with 8 bases identical to TRBD1. V dropped 0 bases and J dropped 4; count of bases not matched to a gene: 5. Germline lookup yields CDR1 SGHVS and CDR2 FNYEAQ. CDR3 length: 15 residues. Complete variable domain (other parts from reference TRBV7-6 and TRBJ2-7): GAGVSQSPRYKVTKRGQDVALRCDPISGHVSLYWYRQALGQGPEFLTYFNYEAQQDKSGLPNDRFSAERPEGSISTLTIQRTEQRDSAMYRCASSLAVGQGYEQYFGPGTRLTVT.

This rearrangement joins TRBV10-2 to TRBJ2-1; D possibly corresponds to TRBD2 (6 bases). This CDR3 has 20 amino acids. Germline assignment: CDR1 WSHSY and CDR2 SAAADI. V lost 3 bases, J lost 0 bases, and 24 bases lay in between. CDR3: CASSDSIPSSVQSSYNEQFF. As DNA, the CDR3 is TGCGCCAGCAGTGACTCGATTCCCTCTAGCGTCCAAAGCTCCTACAATGAGCAGTTCTTC.

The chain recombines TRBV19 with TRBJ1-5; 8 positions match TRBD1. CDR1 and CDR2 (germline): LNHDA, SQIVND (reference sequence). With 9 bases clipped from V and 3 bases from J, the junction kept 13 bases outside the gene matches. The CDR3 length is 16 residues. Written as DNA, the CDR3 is TGTGCCAGCCTAAAATCTCCGGGACAGGTCAATCAGCCCCAGCATTTT. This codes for CASLKSPGQVNQPQHF.

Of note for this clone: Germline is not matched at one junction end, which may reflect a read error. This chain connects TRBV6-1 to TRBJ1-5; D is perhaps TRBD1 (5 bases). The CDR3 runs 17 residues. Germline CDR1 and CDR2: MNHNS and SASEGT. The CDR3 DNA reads TGTGCCAGCAGTGGATCCGACAGTCGTATTAGCAATCAGCTCCAGCATTTT. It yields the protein CASSGSDSRISNQLQHF.

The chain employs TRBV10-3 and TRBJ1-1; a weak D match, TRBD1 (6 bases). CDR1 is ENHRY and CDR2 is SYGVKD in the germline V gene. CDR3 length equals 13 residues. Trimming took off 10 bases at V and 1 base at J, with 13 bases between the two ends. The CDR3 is CATVQQGNTEAFF. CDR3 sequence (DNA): TGTGCCACGGTACAACAGGGGAACACTGAAGCTTTCTTT.

CDR3 residues: CASSEAFNPPQHF. Here the CDR3 DNA reads TGTGCCAGCAGTGAAGCCTTTAACCCGCCCCAGCATTTT. The chain has TRBV6-5 and TRBJ1-5; D uncertain. V gave up 5 bases and J gave up 9 bases, with 14 bases separating them. The germline gives CDR1 MNHEY, CDR2 SVGAGI. This CDR3 has 13 residues.

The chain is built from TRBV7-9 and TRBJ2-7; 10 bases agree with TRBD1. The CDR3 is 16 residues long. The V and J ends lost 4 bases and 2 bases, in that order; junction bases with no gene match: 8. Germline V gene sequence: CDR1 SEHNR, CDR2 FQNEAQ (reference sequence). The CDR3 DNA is TGTGCCAGCAGCTCCACGGACAGGGGGTACGCCTACGAGCAGTACTTC. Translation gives CASSSTDRGYAYEQYF.

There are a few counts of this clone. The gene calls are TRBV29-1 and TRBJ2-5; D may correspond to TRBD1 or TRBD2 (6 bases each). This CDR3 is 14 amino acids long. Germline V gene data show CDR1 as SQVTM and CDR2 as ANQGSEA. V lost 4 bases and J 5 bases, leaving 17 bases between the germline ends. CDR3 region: CSVGGVMTGETQYF. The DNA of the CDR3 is TGCAGCGTTGGCGGGGTTATGACAGGCGAGACCCAGTACTTC.

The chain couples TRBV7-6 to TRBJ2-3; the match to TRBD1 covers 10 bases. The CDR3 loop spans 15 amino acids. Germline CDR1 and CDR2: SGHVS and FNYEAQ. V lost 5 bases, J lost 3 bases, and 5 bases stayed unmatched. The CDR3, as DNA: TGTGCCAGCAGCATTGGGACAGGGGTGACAGATACGCAGTATTTT. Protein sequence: CASSIGTGVTDTQYF.

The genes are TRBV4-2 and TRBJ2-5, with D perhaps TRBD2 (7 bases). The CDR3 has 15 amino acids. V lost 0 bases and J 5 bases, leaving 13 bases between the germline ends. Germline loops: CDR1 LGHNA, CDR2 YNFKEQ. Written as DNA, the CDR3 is TGTGCCAGCAGCCAAGATGGGGGGGGGCCCGAGACCCAGTACTTC. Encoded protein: CASSQDGGGPETQYF.

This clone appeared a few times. CDR3: CASSLRVWGRPNSGNTIYF. The DNA of the CDR3 is TGTGCCAGCAGCTTAAGGGTGTGGGGGCGGCCGAACTCTGGAAACACCATATATTTT. This chain joins TRBV11-2 and TRBJ1-3; a weak D match, TRBD1 (6 bases). Germline CDR1 reads SGHAT; CDR2 reads FQNNGV. This CDR3 contains 19 residues. V dropped 2 bases and J dropped 0 bases, with 20 bases sitting between them.

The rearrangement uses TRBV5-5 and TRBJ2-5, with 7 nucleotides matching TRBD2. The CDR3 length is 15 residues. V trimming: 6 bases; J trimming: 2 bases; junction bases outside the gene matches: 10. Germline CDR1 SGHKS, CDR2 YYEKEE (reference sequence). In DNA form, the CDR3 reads TGTGCCAGCAAATGGAGCGGGACGGGGCAAGAGACCCAGTACTTC. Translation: CASKWSGTGQETQYF.

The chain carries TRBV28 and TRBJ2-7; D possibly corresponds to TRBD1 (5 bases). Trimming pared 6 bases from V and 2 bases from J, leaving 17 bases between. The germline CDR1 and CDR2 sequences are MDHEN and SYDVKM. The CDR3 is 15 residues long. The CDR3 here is CASSPHAAGTYEQYF. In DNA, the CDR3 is TGTGCCAGCAGCCCCCACGCCGCAGGGACCTACGAGCAGTACTTC. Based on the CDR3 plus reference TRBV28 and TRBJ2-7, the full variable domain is DVKVTQSSRYLVKRTGEKVFLECVQDMDHENMFWYRQDPGLGLRLIYFSYDVKMKEKGDIPEGYSVSREKKERFSLILESASTNQTSMYLCASSPHAAGTYEQYFGPGTRLTVT.

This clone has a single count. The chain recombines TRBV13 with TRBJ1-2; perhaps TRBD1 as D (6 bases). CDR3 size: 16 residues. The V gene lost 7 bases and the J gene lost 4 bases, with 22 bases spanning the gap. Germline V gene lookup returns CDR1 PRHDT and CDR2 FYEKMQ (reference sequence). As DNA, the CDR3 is TGTGCCAGCACCACGAGGGTAGGGGGTCGGGTCTATGGCTACACCTTC. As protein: CASTTRVGGRVYGYTF.

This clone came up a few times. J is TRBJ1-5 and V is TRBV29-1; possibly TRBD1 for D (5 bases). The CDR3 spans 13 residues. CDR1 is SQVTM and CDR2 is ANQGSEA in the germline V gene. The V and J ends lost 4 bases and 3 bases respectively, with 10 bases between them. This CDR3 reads CSVGQGANQPQHF. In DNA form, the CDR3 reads TGCAGCGTTGGGCAGGGCGCCAATCAGCCCCAGCATTTT.

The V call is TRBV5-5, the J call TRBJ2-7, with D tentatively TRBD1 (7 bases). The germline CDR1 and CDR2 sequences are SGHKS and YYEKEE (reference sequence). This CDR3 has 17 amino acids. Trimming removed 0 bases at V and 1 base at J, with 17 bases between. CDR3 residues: CASSLGGGGTVSYEQYF. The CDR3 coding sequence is TGTGCCAGCAGCTTGGGCGGCGGCGGGACAGTATCCTACGAGCAGTACTTC. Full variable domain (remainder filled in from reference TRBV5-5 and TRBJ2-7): DAGVTQSPTHLIKTRGQQVTLRCSPISGHKSVSWYQQVLGQGPQFIFQYYEKEERGRGNFPDRFSARQFPNYSSELNVNALLLGDSALYLCASSLGGGGTVSYEQYFGPGTRLTVT.

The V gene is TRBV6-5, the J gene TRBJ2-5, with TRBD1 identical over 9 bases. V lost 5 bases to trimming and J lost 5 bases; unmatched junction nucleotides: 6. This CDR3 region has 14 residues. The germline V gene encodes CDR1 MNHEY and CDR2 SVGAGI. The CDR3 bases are TGTGCCAGCAGTCATCCGACAGGGGGGGAGACCCAGTACTTC. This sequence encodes CASSHPTGGETQYF.

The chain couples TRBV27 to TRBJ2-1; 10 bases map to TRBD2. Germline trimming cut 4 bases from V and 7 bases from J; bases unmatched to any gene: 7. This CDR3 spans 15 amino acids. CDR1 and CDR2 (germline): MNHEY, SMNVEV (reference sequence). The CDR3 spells CASSYLAGVKNEQFF. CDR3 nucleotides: TGTGCCAGCAGTTACCTAGCGGGAGTGAAAAATGAGCAGTTCTTC.